The 7 T cell receptor beta chains presented below share a single source sample, sequenced in a study of T-cell memory formation after mild COVID-19. TCRdb fed the 5' RACE reads into MiXCR, producing one record per CDR3 protein. The repertoire holds approximately 42,000 distinct CDR3 sequences, with 6% to 7% as singletons. The specimen was PBMCs or a T cell subset sorted from them (not recorded which). These receptor sequences come from an adult who had mild COVID-19 (a few samples of this study predate the infection). Cell type and time point are not known.

This clonotype was detected a few times. One end of the junction does not line up with germline, which may come from a read error. The rearrangement links TRBV28 to TRBJ2-7, with D possibly being TRBD2 (6 bases). CDR1 and CDR2 (germline): MDHEN, SYDVKM. The CDR3 sequence is 15 residues long. Here the CDR3 reads CATSSPAGTSYEQYF. For the CDR3, the DNA is TGTGCCACCAGTTCCCCAGCCGGGACTTCCTACGAGCAGTACTTC.

A few counts support this clonotype. The rearrangement links TRBV20-1 to TRBJ2-1; TRBD2 matches 9 bases. The CDR3 length is 14 residues. Germline trimming cut 0 bases from V and 9 bases from J; bases unmatched to any gene: 6. CDR1 is DFQATT and CDR2 is SNEGSKA in the germline V gene (reference sequence). CDR3 residues: CSAREREGRGEQFF. The DNA for the CDR3 is TGCAGTGCTAGAGAGCGGGAGGGCCGGGGTGAGCAGTTCTTC.

This clonotype was detected many times. The chain joins TRBV12-3 or TRBV12-4 to TRBJ1-2; D is uncertain. The V end lost 7 bases, the J end lost 0 bases, and 18 bases lay between the germline ends. The CDR3 runs 16 residues. CDR3 region: CASITRLPGANYGYTF. CDR3 nucleotides: TGTGCCAGCATCACTAGGCTTCCAGGAGCTAACTATGGCTACACCTTC.

This clonotype was seen more than once but under ten times. V usage is TRBV6-1 and J usage is TRBJ1-2; D remains unclear. The germline CDR1 and CDR2 sequences are MNHNS and SASEGT. The CDR3 covers 11 residues. Trimming removed 6 bases from V and 8 bases from J, with 10 bases in between. Written as DNA, the CDR3 is TGTGCCAGCAGGGGAGTCAGGGGCTACACCTTC. Encoded protein: CASRGVRGYTF.

This clonotype was observed a few times. This sequence joins TRBV15 and TRBJ1-2, with 8 bases identical to TRBD1. The length of the CDR3 is 14 residues. The ends lost 1 base at V and 7 bases at J; junction bases unmatched: 5. The V gene's germline CDR1 is LNHNV and CDR2 YYDKDF (reference sequence). The CDR3 nucleotides are TGTGCCACCAGCAGAGCAGGGGGCGCGTTTGGCTACACCTTC. Translation gives CATSRAGGAFGYTF.

The chain has TRBV3-1 and TRBJ1-2, with 7 nucleotides matching TRBD1. This CDR3 has 14 residues. The germline gives CDR1 LGHDT, CDR2 YNNKEL (reference sequence). J was trimmed by 0 bases and V by 4 bases; bases with no gene match: 2. CDR3 protein: CASSLGQPNYGYTF. CDR3 nucleotide sequence: TGTGCCAGCAGCCTGGGACAGCCTAACTATGGCTACACCTTC.

This clonotype was detected only a few times. The V and J genes are TRBV4-1 and TRBJ2-2; 9 nucleotides line up with TRBD1. The ends lost 6 bases at V and 5 bases at J; junction bases unmatched: 7. The CDR3 consists of 15 residues. Per the germline V gene, CDR1 is MGHRA and CDR2 is YSYEKL. This CDR3 reads CASRNRDRETGELFF. As DNA, the CDR3 is TGCGCCAGCAGGAACCGGGACAGGGAAACCGGGGAGCTGTTTTTT.